This TCR beta chain was identified in a study of T cell repertoires in cytomegalovirus infection. Trimming left V 0 bases short and J 6 bases short, with 2 bases between. This CDR3 has 12 amino acids. Germline V gene data show CDR1 as SGHTA and CDR2 as FQGTGA. TCRdb analysed the reads with MiXCR anew, one entry per CDR3 protein. In the table there are around 300,000 distinct CDR3 sequences, around 25% of which are singletons. This clonotype came up many times. Its antigen is as yet unknown. This sequence originates from a human donor in good health (CMV status not recorded). Some clones in this sample may be carry-over from other donors' samples. This sample comprised cultured PBMCs, obtained from culture after CMV antigen stimulation. V usage is TRBV7-3 and J usage is TRBJ2-2; D is uncertain. Written as DNA, the CDR3 is TGTGCCAGCAGCTTAACGCCCGGGGAGCTGTTTTTT. It yields the protein CASSLTPGELFF.